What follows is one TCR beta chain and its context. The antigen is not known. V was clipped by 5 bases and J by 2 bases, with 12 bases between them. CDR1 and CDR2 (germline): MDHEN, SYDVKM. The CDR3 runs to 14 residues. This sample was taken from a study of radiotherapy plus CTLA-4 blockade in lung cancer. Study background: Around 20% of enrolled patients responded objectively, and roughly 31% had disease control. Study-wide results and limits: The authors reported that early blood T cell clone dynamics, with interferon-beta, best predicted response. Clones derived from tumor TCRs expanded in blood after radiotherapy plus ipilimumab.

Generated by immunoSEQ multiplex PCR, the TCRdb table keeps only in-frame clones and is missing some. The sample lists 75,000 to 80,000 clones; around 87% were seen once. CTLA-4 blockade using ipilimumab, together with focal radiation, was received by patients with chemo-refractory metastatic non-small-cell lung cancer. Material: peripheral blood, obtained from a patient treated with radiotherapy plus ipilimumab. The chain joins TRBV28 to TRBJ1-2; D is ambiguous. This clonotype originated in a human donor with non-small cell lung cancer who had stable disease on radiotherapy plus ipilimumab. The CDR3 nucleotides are TGTGCCAGCAGTCCGCCCTGGCAAAACTATGGCTACACCTTC. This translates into CASSPPWQNYGYTF.